Each of the 7 T cell receptor beta chains below was sequenced from the same sample in a study of graft-versus-host responses after intestinal transplantation. Generated by immunoSEQ multiplex PCR, the TCRdb table keeps only in-frame clones and is missing some. The sample consists of some 8,000 clones, 85% to 95% of them appearing once. The input for sequencing was PBMCs, taken approximately 30 days after intestinal transplant. Receptor source: a human patient who received an intestinal transplant, so some T cells may come from the graft donor.

The gene calls are TRBV6-5 and TRBJ2-1; 7 positions match TRBD2. The CDR3 extends over 16 amino acids. Trimming at V came to 0 bases and at J to 0 bases, leaving 2 bases not matched to a gene. In germline, CDR1 is MNHEY, CDR2 SVGAGI. The CDR3 is CASSYSGGSSYNEQFF. In DNA, the CDR3 is TGTGCCAGCAGTTACTCGGGGGGGAGCTCCTACAATGAGCAGTTCTTC.

The chain combines TRBV5-1 with TRBJ2-2; no reliable D call. The V and J ends lost 0 bases and 2 bases respectively, with 8 bases between them. Germline V gives CDR1 SGHRS, CDR2 YFSETQ. CDR3 length equals 15 residues. CDR3 sequence: CASSLDIRNTGELFF. CDR3 nucleotides: TGCGCCAGCAGCTTGGATATCAGAAACACCGGGGAGCTGTTTTTT.

This sequence joins TRBV7-6 and TRBJ2-1; D may match TRBD1 or TRBD2 (6 bases each). The V gene's germline CDR1 is SGHVS and CDR2 FNYEAQ. Trimming left V 2 bases short and J 10 bases short, with 15 bases between. The CDR3 consists of 14 residues. CDR3 sequence: CASSLNGGRLEQFF. CDR3 in DNA: TGTGCCAGCAGCTTAAATGGGGGGCGGTTGGAGCAGTTCTTC.

The chain employs TRBV7-2 and TRBJ2-7; TRBD2 agrees at 8 bases. The CDR3 runs to 15 residues. J lost 0 bases, V lost 5 bases, and 6 bases had no gene match. Germline CDR1 SGHTA, CDR2 FQGNSA. This CDR3 reads CASSPIAGSSYEQYF. The CDR3 nucleotides are TGTGCCAGCAGCCCTATAGCGGGGAGCTCCTACGAGCAGTACTTC.

This chain links TRBV11-2 with TRBJ2-7; TRBD2 agrees at 8 bases. The germline gives CDR1 SGHAT, CDR2 FQNNGV. The CDR3 contains 14 residues. With V trimmed by 4 bases and J by 4 bases, 6 bases remained unmatched. DNA of the CDR3: TGTGCCAGCAGCTCCTCGGGGGGGTCGTACGAGCAGTACTTC. Residues: CASSSSGGSYEQYF.

DNA for the CDR3: TGTGCCAGCAGTGAGCTTGGGGATGAGCAGTTCTTC. Protein: CASSELGDEQFF. The chain is built from TRBV6-1 and TRBJ2-1, with no clear D. The CDR3 runs 12 residues. The germline V and J ends were trimmed by 3 bases and 8 bases, with 8 bases remaining between them. The germline gives CDR1 MNHNS, CDR2 SASEGT.

The gene calls are TRBV6-5 and TRBJ1-4; unclear D gene. V lost 5 bases and J lost 8, with 18 bases in between. The CDR3 is 15 residues long. Germline-derived CDR1 and CDR2 are MNHEY and SVGAGI. The CDR3 here is CASSNASYRPEKLFF. In DNA, the CDR3 is TGTGCCAGCAGTAACGCGTCCTACCGACCCGAAAAACTGTTTTTT.